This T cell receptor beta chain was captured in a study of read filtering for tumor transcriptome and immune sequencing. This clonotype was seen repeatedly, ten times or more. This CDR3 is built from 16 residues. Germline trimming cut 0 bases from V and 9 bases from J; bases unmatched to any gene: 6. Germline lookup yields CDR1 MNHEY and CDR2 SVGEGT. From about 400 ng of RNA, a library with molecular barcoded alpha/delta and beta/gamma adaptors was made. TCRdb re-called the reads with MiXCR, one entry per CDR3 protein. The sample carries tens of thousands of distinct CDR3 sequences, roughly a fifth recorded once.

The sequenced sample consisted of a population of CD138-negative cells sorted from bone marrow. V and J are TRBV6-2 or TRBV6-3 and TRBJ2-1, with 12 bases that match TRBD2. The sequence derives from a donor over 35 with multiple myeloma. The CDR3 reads CASSYSGLAGIGEQFF. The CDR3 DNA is TGTGCCAGCAGTTACTCAGGACTAGCGGGGATCGGTGAGCAGTTCTTC.